This T cell receptor (beta chain) was identified in a study of CD8 T cells in ankylosing spondylitis. Findings of the study overall: A TCR beta motif made of fewer than 10 highly homologous variants seemed typical of ankylosing spondylitis blood.

CDR1 and CDR2 (germline): KGHDR, SFDVKD. CDR3 length: 15 residues. The V end lost 2 bases, the J end lost 1 base, and 9 bases lay between the germline ends. TCRdb called the 5' RACE reads again in MiXCR, with one record for every CDR3 protein. The sample consists of some 450,000 distinct CDR3 sequences, 17% of them appearing once. There are a few counts of this clonotype. The antigen is unknown. V and J are TRBV24-1 and TRBJ2-3, with D perhaps TRBD2 (5 bases). Sample: blood, either unsorted or a sorted T cell fraction (not recorded which). This receptor was taken from a male donor with ankylosing spondylitis. The CDR3 region is CATSDSGWGTDTQYF. In DNA, the CDR3 is TGTGCCACCAGTGATTCGGGGTGGGGCACAGATACGCAGTATTTT.